This T cell receptor beta chain was retrieved from a study of cytomegalovirus exposure and HLA in healthy donors. Whole-study context: It was reported in a later analysis that the same platform had been used for the 90 to 150 validation repertoires as for the roughly 670 first-cohort repertoires. Study outcomes and limitations: The study labeled 150 or so TCR beta chains cytomegalovirus-associated. The tendency of first-cohort TCR clusters to co-occur in the 110 or so validation repertoires emerged from a later analysis. High specificity and sensitivity for cytomegalovirus status were reported for the classifier.

This CDR3 comprises 15 residues. Germline V gene sequence: CDR1 LGHNT, CDR2 FRNRAP. The V end was cut by 3 bases, the J end by 0 bases, with 12 bases between. Measured with immunoSEQ multiplex PCR; TCRdb has only the in-frame clones, and not every one. The sample records 150,000 to 200,000 clones, about 80% being singletons. As regards this clone: Antigen specificity is unknown.

The TCR was taken from a woman between 18 and 29 years old in good health and CMV-seropositive. V is TRBV12-5 and J is TRBJ2-7; D might be TRBD1 (5 bases). The specimen was PBMCs. Here the CDR3 DNA reads TGTGCTAGTGGTTTTGGGGCTCCGACCTCCTACGAGCAGTACTTC. Amino acid sequence: CASGFGAPTSYEQYF.